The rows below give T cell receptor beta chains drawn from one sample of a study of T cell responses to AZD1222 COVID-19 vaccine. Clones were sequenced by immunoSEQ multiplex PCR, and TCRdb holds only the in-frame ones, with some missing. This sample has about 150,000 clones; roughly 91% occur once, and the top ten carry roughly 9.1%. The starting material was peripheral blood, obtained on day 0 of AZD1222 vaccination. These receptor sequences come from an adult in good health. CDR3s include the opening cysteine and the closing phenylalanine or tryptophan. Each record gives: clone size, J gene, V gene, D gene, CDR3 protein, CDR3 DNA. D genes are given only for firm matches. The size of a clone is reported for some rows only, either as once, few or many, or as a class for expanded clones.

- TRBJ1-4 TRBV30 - CAWTSFPNEKLFF TGTGCCTGGACCAGCTTTCCTAATGAAAAACTGTTTTTT
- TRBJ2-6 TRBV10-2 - CASSEPTGGANVLTF TGCGCCAGCAGTGAGCCCACGGGGGGGGCCAACGTCCTGACTTTC
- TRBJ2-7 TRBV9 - CASSPGQYPSYEQYF TGTGCCAGCAGCCCGGGCCAATATCCCTCCTACGAGCAGTACTTC
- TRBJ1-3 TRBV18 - CASSPPSRAAGNTIYF TGTGCCAGCTCACCACCGAGTAGAGCTGCGGGAAACACCATATATTTT
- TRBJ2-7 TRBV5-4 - CASSPGSVVEQYF TGTGCCAGCAGCCCGGGCAGCGTGGTCGAGCAGTACTTC
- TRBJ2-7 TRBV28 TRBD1 CASSETGDREQYF TGTGCCAGCAGTGAGACAGGGGATCGCGAGCAGTACTTC
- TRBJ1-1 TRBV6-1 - CASSEVRSTFF TGTGCCAGCAGTGAAGTGCGCTCGACTTTCTTT
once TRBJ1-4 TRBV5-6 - CASSLGYPAGSEKLFF TGTGCCAGCAGCTTGGGGTACCCGGCCGGCAGTGAAAAACTGTTTTTT
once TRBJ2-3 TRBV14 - CASSQDVGRTDTQYF TGTGCCAGCAGCCAAGATGTAGGTCGCACAGATACGCAGTATTTT
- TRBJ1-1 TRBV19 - CASSIRWNTEAFF TGTGCCAGTAGTATCCGATGGAACACTGAAGCTTTCTTT
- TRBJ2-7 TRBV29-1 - CSVEEGTWQGEQYF TGCAGCGTTGAAGAGGGGACTTGGCAGGGGGAGCAGTACTTC
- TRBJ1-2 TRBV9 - CASSVGTDYGYTF TGTGCCAGCAGCGTGGGGACGGACTATGGCTACACCTTC
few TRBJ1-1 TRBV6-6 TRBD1 CASTQPRRGQSTEAFF TGTGCCAGCACCCAACCACGAAGGGGACAGAGCACTGAAGCTTTCTTT
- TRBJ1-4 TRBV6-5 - CATSSGGTNEKLFF TGTGCCACCTCCTCCGGGGGAACTAATGAAAAACTGTTTTTT
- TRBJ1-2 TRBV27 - CASSFRAESNYGYTF TGTGCCAGCAGTTTTAGGGCGGAGAGTAACTATGGCTACACCTTC
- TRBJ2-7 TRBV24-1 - CATSRAYEQYF TGTGCCACCAGCAGGGCTTACGAGCAGTACTTC
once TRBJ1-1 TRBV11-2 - CASSSRTALNTEAFF TGTGCCAGCAGCTCAAGGACAGCTCTGAACACTGAAGCTTTCTTT
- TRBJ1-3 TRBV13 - CASSLIYPASSGNTIYF TGTGCCAGCAGCTTGATCTATCCGGCCTCCTCTGGAAACACCATATATTTT
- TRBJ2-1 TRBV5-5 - CASSLYREYNEQFF TGTGCCAGCAGCTTGTACAGGGAATACAATGAGCAGTTCTTC
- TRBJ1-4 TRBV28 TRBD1 CASNPPGQGGVGEKLFF TGTGCCAGCAATCCCCCGGGACAGGGCGGGGTAGGGGAAAAACTGTTTTTT
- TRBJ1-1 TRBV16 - CASTSSGYTEAFF TGTGCCAGCACTTCGTCGGGCTACACTGAAGCTTTCTTT